Presented here are 30 T cell receptor beta chains from one specimen sequenced in a study of blood T cell repertoires in COVID-19. Libraries were prepared by immunoSEQ multiplex PCR; TCRdb keeps only in-frame clonotypes and omits some of them. The table lists 150,000 to 200,000 clones, about 72% of them singletons, with 17% in the top ten. Source material: PBMCs or T cells enriched from blood (not recorded which). These receptors came from a woman between 45 and 65 years old who had recovered from COVID-19.

The rearrangement links TRBV28 to TRBJ2-3; 11 bases align to TRBD2. CDR1 MDHEN and CDR2 SYDVKM come from the germline V gene. This CDR3 spans 17 amino acids. After removal of 7 bases from V and 0 bases from J, the junction contained 9 bases not matched to a gene. CDR3 residues: CASKPIGTSGSTDTQYF. The CDR3 nucleotides read TGTGCCAGCAAACCCATAGGGACTAGCGGAAGCACAGATACGCAGTATTTT.

The V call is TRBV27, the J call TRBJ1-2, with 11 bases that match TRBD1. The CDR3 sequence is 13 residues long. The germline V gene has CDR1 MNHEY and CDR2 SMNVEV (reference sequence). J was trimmed by 3 bases and V by 8 bases; bases with no gene match: 2. The CDR3: CASSGQGDYGYTF. The CDR3 bases are TGTGCCAGCTCGGGACAGGGGGACTATGGCTACACCTTC.

This chain links TRBV7-9 with TRBJ2-1; 12 bases line up with TRBD2. Germline-derived CDR1 and CDR2 are SEHNR and FQNEAQ (reference sequence). The CDR3 totals 15 residues. With V trimmed by 5 bases and J by 8 bases, 7 bases remained unmatched. CDR3 in amino acids: CASSARLAGAYEQFF. CDR3 in DNA: TGTGCCAGCAGCGCCCGACTAGCGGGAGCCTATGAGCAGTTCTTC.

This chain connects TRBV11-2 to TRBJ2-5, with D uncertain. V was trimmed by 0 bases and J by 5 bases, leaving 7 bases between them. The germline CDR1 and CDR2 sequences are SGHAT and FQNNGV. There are 13 residues in the CDR3. This CDR3 is CASSLEGRETQYF. For the CDR3, the DNA is TGTGCCAGCAGCTTAGAAGGCAGGGAGACCCAGTACTTC. The full variable domain, rest sourced from reference TRBV11-2 and TRBJ2-5, is EAGVAQSPRYKIIEKRQSVAFWCNPISGHATLYWYQQILGQGPKLLIQFQNNGVVDDSQLPKDRFSAERLKGVDSTLKIQPAKLEDSAVYLCASSLEGRETQYFGPGTRLLVL.

This clone was counted once. The rearrangement links TRBV29-1 to TRBJ2-3, with TRBD2 matching over 8 bases. CDR1 SQVTM and CDR2 ANQGSEA come from the germline V gene. This CDR3 has 14 amino acids. With V trimmed by 5 bases and J by 3 bases, 7 bases remained unmatched. Here the CDR3 DNA reads TGCAGCGTTATGCGGGGGGCGACGACAGATACGCAGTATTTT. Translated: CSVMRGATTDTQYF.

This clone has just one count. The chain combines TRBV29-1 with TRBJ2-4; TRBD2 might be the D (5 bases). CDR3 size: 11 residues. The germline V and J ends were trimmed by 6 bases and 6 bases, with 9 bases remaining between them. CDR1 and CDR2 (germline): SQVTM, ANQGSEA. The CDR3 reads CSVWTANIQYF. CDR3 nucleotides: TGCAGCGTGTGGACTGCAAACATTCAGTACTTC.

The genes are TRBV4-1 and TRBJ2-3, with 8 bases fitting TRBD2. CDR1 MGHRA and CDR2 YSYEKL come from the germline V gene. The CDR3 length is 15 residues. V lost 1 base and J lost 6; bases outside the gene matches: 6. The CDR3 region has the DNA TGCGCCAGCAGCCAAGGGACTAGCCCTGCCGATACGCAGTATTTT. Translation gives CASSQGTSPADTQYF.

In nucleotides, the CDR3 is TGTGCCAGCAAACGAACGGGGACAGGAGGCGCCTACGAGCAGTACTTC. Protein product: CASKRTGTGGAYEQYF. The chain is built from TRBV27 and TRBJ2-7; 8 bases are a match to TRBD1. Germline values: CDR1 MNHEY, CDR2 SMNVEV (reference sequence). The CDR3 totals 16 residues. The V and J ends lost 7 bases and 2 bases, in that order; junction bases with no gene match: 13.

This clone was recorded only once. This chain joins TRBV19 and TRBJ1-5, with 7 nucleotides matching TRBD1. Germline assignment: CDR1 LNHDA and CDR2 SQIVND (reference sequence). The CDR3 loop spans 13 amino acids. Germline trimming cut 8 bases from V and 4 bases from J; bases unmatched to any gene: 5. CDR3 nucleotides: TGTGCCAGTGGGACAGCCCCGAATCAGCCCCAGCATTTT. Its protein is CASGTAPNQPQHF.

CDR3 sequence: CASSILYGGNYEQYF. As DNA, the CDR3 is TGTGCCAGTAGTATCCTCTACGGAGGGAACTACGAGCAGTACTTC. This chain joins TRBV19 and TRBJ2-7, with a weak D call TRBD2 (6 bases). V lost 3 bases, J lost 3 bases, and 15 bases lay in between. CDR3 length equals 15 residues. Germline CDR1 LNHDA, CDR2 SQIVND (reference sequence). The whole variable domain, remainder taken from reference TRBV19 and TRBJ2-7, is DGGITQSPKYLFRKEGQNVTLSCEQNLNHDAMYWYRQDPGQGLRLIYYSQIVNDFQKGDIAEGYSVSREKKESFPLTVTSAQKNPTAFYLCASSILYGGNYEQYFGPGTRLTVT.

The V call is TRBV6-5, the J call TRBJ1-2, with 7 bases lining up with TRBD1. Trimming removed 1 base from V and 8 bases from J; junction bases left unmatched: 4. There are 13 residues in the CDR3. CDR1 and CDR2 (germline): MNHEY, SVGAGI. The chain's CDR3 is CASSYLGQAGYTF. DNA for the CDR3: TGTGCCAGCAGTTACTTAGGACAGGCGGGCTACACCTTC.

The V gene is TRBV15, the J gene TRBJ2-5, with TRBD1 matching over 7 bases. The CDR3 runs to 17 residues. Germline-derived CDR1 and CDR2 are LNHNV and YYDKDF (reference sequence). The V gene end was trimmed by 5 bases and the J gene end by 5 bases; junction bases not matched to a gene: 17. The CDR3 nucleotides read TGTGCCACCAGCTCCCTAGGGACAGCAATCCTCCGGGAGACCCAGTACTTC. Translating it yields CATSSLGTAILRETQYF.

The chain employs TRBV7-2 and TRBJ1-2; perhaps TRBD1 as D (6 bases). The germline V gene has CDR1 SGHTA and CDR2 FQGNSA. The CDR3 runs to 13 residues. Trimming shortened V by 2 bases and J by 8 bases, and 12 bases separated the two germline ends. CDR3 DNA sequence: TGTGCCAGCAGCTTAAACAGGGAGGGAGGCTACACCTTC. It translates to CASSLNREGGYTF.

CDR3 DNA sequence: TGTGCCAGCAGCTTGATGGGACAGGGGGCTTTCGAGACCCAGTACTTC. Translation: CASSLMGQGAFETQYF. This sequence joins TRBV5-5 and TRBJ2-5; 12 nucleotides align to TRBD1. The length of the CDR3 is 16 residues. V lost 1 base, J lost 5 bases, and 6 bases stayed unmatched. Germline-derived CDR1 and CDR2 are SGHKS and YYEKEE (reference sequence).

The V call is TRBV7-2, the J call TRBJ2-3; D is uncertain. The CDR3 sequence is 14 residues long. Trimming removed 5 bases at V and 6 bases at J, with 15 bases between. CDR1 and CDR2 from the germline V gene are SGHTA and FQGNSA. CDR3: CASSPSGGEDTQYF. CDR3 sequence (DNA): TGTGCCAGCAGCCCCTCGGGTGGTGAGGATACGCAGTATTTT.

J is TRBJ1-1 and V is TRBV6-5; D is ambiguous. The CDR3 sequence is 11 residues long. Trimming took 6 bases from V and 6 from J, leaving 8 bases between them. CDR1 and CDR2 (germline): MNHEY, SVGAGI. CDR3 DNA sequence: TGTGCCAGCAGGCTCCGGGCTGAAGCTTTCTTT. Protein product: CASRLRAEAFF.

J is TRBJ2-7 and V is TRBV6-5; D might be TRBD2 (5 bases). Looked up from germline, CDR1 is MNHEY and CDR2 is SVGAGI. The CDR3 is 14 amino acids. The V gene lost 6 bases and the J gene lost 0 bases, with 12 bases spanning the gap. This CDR3 reads CASRPHGSSYEQYF. The CDR3 nucleotides are TGTGCCAGCAGGCCTCATGGGAGCTCCTACGAGCAGTACTTC.

This clone showed up just once. V and J are TRBV19 and TRBJ1-5; a possible D gene is TRBD1 (5 bases). Looked up from germline, CDR1 is LNHDA and CDR2 is SQIVND (reference sequence). This CDR3 comprises 15 residues. Trimming stripped 6 bases from V and 5 bases from J, with 17 bases between. The CDR3: CASRTGGVVYQPQHF. The DNA for the CDR3 is TGTGCCAGTAGGACGGGGGGGGTAGTATATCAGCCCCAGCATTTT.

The gene calls are TRBV5-4 and TRBJ2-7; a weak D match, TRBD2 (5 bases). Deletions cut 2 bases from V and 5 bases from J, with 11 bases between. Per the germline V gene, CDR1 is SGHNT and CDR2 is YYREEE (reference sequence). The CDR3 is made up of 13 amino acids. CDR3 residues: CASSFLLAHEQYF. The CDR3 DNA reads TGTGCCAGCAGCTTTCTCCTAGCCCACGAGCAGTACTTC.

The genes are TRBV28 and TRBJ1-4; D is unclear. This CDR3 region has 12 residues. From germline, CDR1 is MDHEN and CDR2 SYDVKM. Trimming took off 11 bases at V and 8 bases at J, with 15 bases between the two ends. CDR3 bases: TGTGCCCTGCGGGGAAGTGGAGAAAAACTGTTTTTT. Amino acids: CALRGSGEKLFF. The variable domain in full, completed from reference TRBV28 and TRBJ1-4, reads DVKVTQSSRYLVKRTGEKVFLECVQDMDHENMFWYRQDPGLGLRLIYFSYDVKMKEKGDIPEGYSVSREKKERFSLILESASTNQTSMYLCALRGSGEKLFFGSGTQLSVL.

The rearrangement links TRBV4-3 to TRBJ1-2; the match to TRBD1 covers 9 bases. Trimming removed 2 bases from V and 5 bases from J; junction bases left unmatched: 6. The CDR3 extends over 15 amino acids. The germline V gene encodes CDR1 LGHNA and CDR2 YSLEER. Written as DNA, the CDR3 is TGCGCCAGCAGCCAAACCGGGACAGGGATGTATGGCTACACCTTC. Amino acid sequence: CASSQTGTGMYGYTF.

This clone has a handful of counts. The CDR3: CASSFGTGGNSPLHF. CDR3 in DNA: TGTGCCAGCAGCTTCGGGACAGGCGGTAATTCACCCCTCCACTTT. The V and J genes are TRBV9 and TRBJ1-6; 8 bases map to TRBD1. The J segment lost 6 bases and the V segment lost 4 bases, leaving 6 bases of the junction unmatched. In germline, CDR1 is SGDLS, CDR2 YYNGEE. The CDR3 is made up of 15 amino acids.

The J gene is TRBJ1-2, the V gene TRBV5-1, with 7 bases lining up with TRBD1. The germline gives CDR1 SGHRS, CDR2 YFSETQ. CDR3 length: 14 amino acids. V was clipped by 4 bases and J by 3 bases; unmatched bases: 6. Here the CDR3 reads CASSRGTADYGYTF. The CDR3, as DNA: TGCGCCAGCAGCCGGGGGACAGCAGACTATGGCTACACCTTC.

This chain connects TRBV4-1 to TRBJ2-1; perhaps TRBD1 as D (6 bases). Trimming stripped 4 bases from V and 2 bases from J, with 15 bases between. Germline CDR1 reads MGHRA; CDR2 reads YSYEKL. The CDR3 extends over 16 amino acids. CDR3 DNA: TGCGCCAGCAGCCTAGGACAGTTTAAAACCTACAATGAGCAGTTCTTC. This codes for CASSLGQFKTYNEQFF.

This chain joins TRBV6-2 or TRBV6-3 and TRBJ2-7; 8 bases map to TRBD1. Germline V gene lookup returns CDR1 MNHEY and CDR2 SVGEGT. The CDR3 covers 13 residues. V shed 5 bases, J shed 5 bases, and the junction held 5 bases outside the gene matches. The CDR3 here is CASSNLRGHEQYF. The CDR3 nucleotides read TGTGCCAGCAGTAATCTCAGGGGGCACGAGCAGTACTTC.

This clone was detected a few times. The V gene is TRBV30, the J gene TRBJ1-3; D is possibly TRBD1 (5 bases). The V end was cut by 2 bases, the J end by 0 bases, with 8 bases between. CDR3 length: 14 residues. Germline CDR1 reads GTSNPN; CDR2 reads SVGIG (reference sequence). The CDR3 nucleotides read TGTGCCTGGAGTACAGGAAACTCTGGAAACACCATATATTTT. This encodes CAWSTGNSGNTIYF.

The CDR3 spells CASSLVAGDYNEQFF. CDR3 bases: TGTGCCAGCAGCTTAGTAGCGGGAGACTACAATGAGCAGTTCTTC. This chain links TRBV7-2 with TRBJ2-1, with 9 bases identical to TRBD2. Trimming at V came to 1 base and at J to 3 bases, leaving 1 base not matched to a gene. Germline values: CDR1 SGHTA, CDR2 FQGNSA. The CDR3 runs to 15 residues. Full variable domain (rest looked up from reference TRBV7-2 and TRBJ2-1): GAGVSQSPSNKVTEKGKDVELRCDPISGHTALYWYRQSLGQGLEFLIYFQGNSAPDKSGLPSDRFSAERTGGSVSTLTIQRTQQEDSAVYLCASSLVAGDYNEQFFGPGTRLTVL.

The rearrangement links TRBV28 to TRBJ1-2; maybe TRBD1 (6 bases). This CDR3 has 15 residues. Germline V gene data show CDR1 as MDHEN and CDR2 as SYDVKM. The germline V and J ends were trimmed by 6 bases and 4 bases, with 18 bases remaining between them. CDR3 in amino acids: CASRAAWDNSYGYTF. DNA for the CDR3: TGTGCCAGCAGAGCCGCCTGGGACAACAGCTATGGCTACACCTTC.

The chain carries TRBV7-2 and TRBJ2-1; 8 positions match TRBD2. The length of the CDR3 is 17 residues. The V gene's germline CDR1 is SGHTA and CDR2 FQGNSA. The trim removed 3 bases at V and 10 bases at J, leaving 17 bases unmatched. DNA of the CDR3: TGTGCCAGCAGCTTCACGACCGGGACTAGGGGTGGAAAGGAGCAGTTCTTC. Its translation: CASSFTTGTRGGKEQFF.

This sequence joins TRBV4-1 and TRBJ1-1; D call uncertain. CDR3 length: 15 residues. Germline CDR1 MGHRA, CDR2 YSYEKL. V lost 3 bases and J lost 5, with 16 bases in between. CDR3: CASSHSRQARTEAFF. Written as DNA, the CDR3 is TGCGCCAGCAGCCATTCCCGTCAGGCGCGTACTGAAGCTTTCTTT.